Below, 6 T cell receptor beta chains from the same sample are listed, as sequenced in a study of CD8+ T cells in alopecia areata. Sequencing used cDNA as its template, made by extracting RNA and reverse transcribing it. Here immunoSEQ multiplex PCR was the method, and the copy in TCRdb shows in-frame clones only, minus some. The sample lists 95,000 to 100,000 clones, 60% to 65% seen once, with around 15% in the top ten. Treatment meaning: oral pan-JAK inhibitor, 5-10 mg twice daily. This sample comprised CD8+ T cells sorted from blood, obtained at week 4, from a patient treated with tofacitinib. Every receptor here comes from a human donor with alopecia areata.

Worth noting for this clone: A junction end diverges from the germline sequence, so it may reflect a read error. The V call is TRBV27, the J call TRBJ2-5, with D perhaps matching TRBD2 (7 bases). The CDR3 loop spans 14 amino acids. Per germline, CDR1 MNHEY and CDR2 SMNVEV (reference sequence). The CDR3 sequence is CASLGGGSQQTQYF. As DNA, the CDR3 is TGTGCCAGTCTTGGGGGCGGGAGCCAACAGACCCAGTACTTC.

The chain is built from TRBV20-1 and TRBJ2-7; D remains unclear. CDR1 is DFQATT, CDR2 SNEGSKA, per germline (reference sequence). CDR3 length equals 9 residues. With 5 bases removed from V and 5 bases from J, the gap between germline ends came to 4 bases. The CDR3 protein is CSASNEQYF. Written as DNA, the CDR3 is TGCAGTGCTTCGAACGAGCAGTACTTC.

The chain uses TRBV12-5 and TRBJ2-3, with D maybe TRBD2 (6 bases). This CDR3 region has 20 residues. Germline values: CDR1 LGHNT, CDR2 FRNRAP. The V end lost 0 bases, the J end lost 0 bases, and 22 bases lay between the germline ends. The CDR3 DNA follows: TGTGCTAGTGGTTTGGTACTCGGTGAGGGAGGCCTCTCTAGCACAGATACGCAGTATTTT. Translated, it gives CASGLVLGEGGLSSTDTQYF.

In its sample, this clone was seen once. V usage is TRBV6-6 and J usage is TRBJ1-1; tentatively, D is TRBD1 (6 bases). V was shortened by 6 bases and J by 4 bases, with 15 bases between the two germline ends. The CDR3 extends over 14 amino acids. Germline CDR1 is MNHNY and CDR2 is SVGAGI (reference sequence). The CDR3 loop is CASSHQGLGTEAFF. Written as DNA, the CDR3 is TGTGCCAGCAGCCACCAGGGGCTGGGCACTGAAGCTTTCTTT.

The chain joins TRBV29-1 to TRBJ1-3; D unclear. The CDR3 has 14 residues. The V end was cut by 5 bases, the J end by 4 bases, with 15 bases between. Germline lookup yields CDR1 SQVTM and CDR2 ANQGSEA. CDR3 region: CSVREVSSGNTIYF. The CDR3 region has the DNA TGCAGCGTTCGGGAGGTATCGTCCGGAAACACCATATATTTT.

V is TRBV7-9 and J is TRBJ2-2, with a possible D match to TRBD2 (6 bases). Trimming left V 6 bases short and J 3 bases short, with 14 bases between. Per the germline V gene, CDR1 is SEHNR and CDR2 is FQNEAQ (reference sequence). This CDR3 comprises 15 residues. This CDR3 reads CASRDVGGDTGELFF. The CDR3 nucleotides read TGTGCCAGCAGGGATGTAGGAGGGGACACCGGGGAGCTGTTTTTT.